This T cell receptor (beta chain) was sequenced in a study of response to subunit inactivated influenza vaccine. Study-wide points: Authors suggested each seasonal influenza vaccination recruits few new T cells.

In regard to this clonotype: Its target is unknown.

Each CDR3 protein is one row after TCRdb ran MiXCR on the RT-PCR reads. The sample holds about half a million distinct CDR3 sequences; roughly 27% are singletons and the top ten take approximately 2%. In germline, CDR1 is ENHRY, CDR2 SYGVKD. The CDR3 extends over 15 amino acids. V was shortened by 6 bases and J by 0 bases, with 15 bases between the two germline ends. The sequence was collected from a man aged 50-60 years who received an inactivated influenza vaccine. V gene TRBV10-3 combines with J gene TRBJ2-7, with D possibly matching TRBD2 (6 bases). The sample consisted of CD4+ T cells sorted from PBMCs, taken 5 days after vaccination. The CDR3 reads CAIRAGRDSSYEQYF. In DNA, the CDR3 is TGTGCCATCAGGGCGGGGCGGGATAGCTCCTACGAGCAGTACTTC.